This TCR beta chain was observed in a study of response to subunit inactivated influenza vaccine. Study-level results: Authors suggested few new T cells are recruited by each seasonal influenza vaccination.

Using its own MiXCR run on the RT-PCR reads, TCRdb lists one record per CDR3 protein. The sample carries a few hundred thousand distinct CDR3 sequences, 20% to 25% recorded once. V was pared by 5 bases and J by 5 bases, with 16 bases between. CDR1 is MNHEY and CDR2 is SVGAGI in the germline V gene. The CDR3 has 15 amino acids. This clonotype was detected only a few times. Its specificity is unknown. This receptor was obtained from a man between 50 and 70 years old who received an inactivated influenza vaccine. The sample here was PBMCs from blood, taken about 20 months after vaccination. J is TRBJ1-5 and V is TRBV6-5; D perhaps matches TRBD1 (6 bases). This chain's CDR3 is CASSPTGEGDQPQHF. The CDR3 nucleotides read TGTGCCAGCAGTCCCACGGGGGAGGGGGATCAGCCCCAGCATTTT.